This is a list of T cell receptor beta chains from one sample in a study of OX40 agonist ivuxolimab in advanced cancers. Generated by immunoSEQ multiplex PCR, the TCRdb table keeps only in-frame clones and is missing some. The data hold about 72,000 clones, with less than 90% observed a single time. Sample: CD4+ or CD8+ T cells sorted from blood, taken in a trial of the OX40 agonist ivuxolimab. Source of these receptors: an adult with an advanced solid tumor such as melanoma, head and neck, liver or kidney cancer. Both conserved end residues are part of each CDR3.

cdr3_aa: CASSQTGWGNQPQHF
v_call: TRBV28
j_call: TRBJ1-5

cdr3_aa: CASSPGTGFQTQYF
v_call: TRBV4-2
j_call: TRBJ2-5

cdr3_aa: CAISGDRVNEQFF
v_call: TRBV10-3
j_call: TRBJ2-1

cdr3_aa: CASSPSGETQYF
v_call: TRBV7-6
j_call: TRBJ2-5

cdr3_aa: CASSFRGSGNTIYF
v_call: TRBV6-1
j_call: TRBJ1-3

cdr3_aa: CASSLSGGREAGELFF
v_call: TRBV27
j_call: TRBJ2-2

cdr3_aa: CASSQGPGEKLFF
v_call: TRBV19
j_call: TRBJ1-4

cdr3_aa: CASSSRQGSNTEAFF
v_call: TRBV14
j_call: TRBJ1-1

cdr3_aa: CASSFSLSGQGVTEQYF
v_call: TRBV7-9
j_call: TRBJ2-7

cdr3_aa: CASSLGFSGANVLTF
v_call: TRBV7-3
j_call: TRBJ2-6

cdr3_aa: CASSPRTSGVPYNEQFF
v_call: TRBV9
j_call: TRBJ2-1

cdr3_aa: CATLGGGYGNTEAFF
v_call: TRBV28
j_call: TRBJ1-1

cdr3_aa: CSVGPAGGYQETQYF
v_call: TRBV29-1
j_call: TRBJ2-5

cdr3_aa: CASSQGGSQETQYF
v_call: TRBV4-2
j_call: TRBJ2-5

cdr3_aa: CASSPSRDAAHTF
v_call: TRBV18
j_call: TRBJ1-2

cdr3_aa: CASSPLSSNYGYTF
v_call: TRBV2
j_call: TRBJ1-2

cdr3_aa: CASSLDSGNTDTQYF
v_call: TRBV7-2
j_call: TRBJ2-3

cdr3_aa: CASSLSPPMNTEAFF
v_call: TRBV28
j_call: TRBJ1-1

cdr3_aa: CASSWGDRGNEKLFF
v_call: TRBV5-8
j_call: TRBJ1-4

cdr3_aa: CASSRTSGTDTQYF
v_call: TRBV4-2
j_call: TRBJ2-3

cdr3_aa: CASGRTEAFF
v_call: TRBV7-2
j_call: TRBJ1-1

cdr3_aa: CASRLPTGIHQPQHF
v_call: TRBV2
j_call: TRBJ1-5

cdr3_aa: CASSFEYSPLHF
v_call: TRBV5-8
j_call: TRBJ1-6

cdr3_aa: CASLDQREANNEQFF
v_call: TRBV5-1
j_call: TRBJ2-1

cdr3_aa: CASSLWGQGADGELFF
v_call: TRBV7-2
j_call: TRBJ2-2

cdr3_aa: CASSLTIANTEAFF
v_call: TRBV7-2
j_call: TRBJ1-1

cdr3_aa: CASSLEWQNTEAFF
v_call: TRBV5-5
j_call: TRBJ1-1